This T cell receptor (beta chain) was found in a study of a mutant IDH1 vaccine in newly diagnosed glioma. Study-level information: Vaccine dosing followed radiotherapy by 4-6 weeks, or accompanied temozolomide cycles.

This sample's time point: week 35, safety follow-up. Alongside topical imiquimod, each dose of vaccine comprised 300 ug of mutant IDH1 20-mer peptide. This clone was picked up one time. What it binds is not known. The protocol was immunoSEQ multiplex PCR, while the TCRdb copy is restricted to in-frame clones and leaves out a portion. Of about 66,000 clones listed, roughly 71% are singletons. Deletions cut 4 bases from V and 4 bases from J, with 15 bases between. This CDR3 is built from 15 residues. Germline assignment: CDR1 SGHRS and CDR2 YFSETQ. The chain links TRBV5-1 to TRBJ2-1, with TRBD1 as a possible D gene (5 bases). Specimen: PBMCs, collected from a glioma patient whose treatment included an IDH1 peptide vaccine. The receptor's source is a man over 45 with glioma. The CDR3 coding sequence is TGCGCCAGCAGCCCCGGACAAACTCAATACAATGAGCAGTTCTTC. Its translation is CASSPGQTQYNEQFF.